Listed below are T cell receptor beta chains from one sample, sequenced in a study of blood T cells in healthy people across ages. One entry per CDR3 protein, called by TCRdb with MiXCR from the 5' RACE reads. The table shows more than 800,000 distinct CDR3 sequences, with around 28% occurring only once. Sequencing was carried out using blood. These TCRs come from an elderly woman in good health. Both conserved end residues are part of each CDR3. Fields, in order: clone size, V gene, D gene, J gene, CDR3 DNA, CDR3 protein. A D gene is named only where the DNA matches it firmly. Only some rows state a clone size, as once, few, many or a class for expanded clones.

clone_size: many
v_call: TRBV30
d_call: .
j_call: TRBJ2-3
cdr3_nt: TGTGCCTGGAAAGGGATGGCCACAGATACGCAGTATTTT
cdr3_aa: CAWKGMATDTQYF

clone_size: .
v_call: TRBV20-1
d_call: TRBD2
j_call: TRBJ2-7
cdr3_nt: TGCAGTGCTAGAAGGACTAGCGGGGGATACGAGCAGTACTTC
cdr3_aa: CSARRTSGGYEQYF

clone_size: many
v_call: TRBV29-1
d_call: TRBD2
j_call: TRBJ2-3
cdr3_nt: TGCAGCGTTGGTACGGGGGGGCTCGGAGATACGCAGTATTTT
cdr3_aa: CSVGTGGLGDTQYF

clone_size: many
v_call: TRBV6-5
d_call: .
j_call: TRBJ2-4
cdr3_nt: TGTGCCAGCAGGAAATTACAGGGACGAAAAAACATTCAGTACTTC
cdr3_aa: CASRKLQGRKNIQYF

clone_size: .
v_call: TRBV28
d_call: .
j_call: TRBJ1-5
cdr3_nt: TGTGCCAGCCGAACGGCAGGCCTCAATCAGCCCCAGCATTTT
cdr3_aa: CASRTAGLNQPQHF

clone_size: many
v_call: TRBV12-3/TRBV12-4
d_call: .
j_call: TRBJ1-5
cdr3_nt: TGTGCCAGCAGACATACAGGGTATAGCAATCAGCCCCAGCATTTT
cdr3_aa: CASRHTGYSNQPQHF

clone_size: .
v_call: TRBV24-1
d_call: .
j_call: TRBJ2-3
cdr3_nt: TGTGCCACCGTCGACGGCGGGAACACAGATACGCAGTATTTT
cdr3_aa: CATVDGGNTDTQYF

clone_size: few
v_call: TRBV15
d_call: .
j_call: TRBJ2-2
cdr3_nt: TGTGCCACCAGCAGAGATCGAGGCGGTACCGGGGAGCTGTTTTTT
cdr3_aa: CATSRDRGGTGELFF

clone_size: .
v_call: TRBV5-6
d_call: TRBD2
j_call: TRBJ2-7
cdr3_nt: TGTGCCAGCAGCGTGACTAGCGGGGCCCCTCCCTACGAGCAGGACTTC
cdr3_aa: CASSVTSGAPPYEQDF

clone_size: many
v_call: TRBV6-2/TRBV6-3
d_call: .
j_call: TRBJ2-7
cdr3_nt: TGTGCCAGCAGTTTCCAAAAATCCGCCGGGAGCCAGTACTTC
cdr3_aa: CASSFQKSAGSQYF

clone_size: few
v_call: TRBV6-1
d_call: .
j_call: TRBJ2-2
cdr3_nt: TGTGCCAGCAGTGGACGCACCGGGGAGCTGTTTTTT
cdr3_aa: CASSGRTGELFF

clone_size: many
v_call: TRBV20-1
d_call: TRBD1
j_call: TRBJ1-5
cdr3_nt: TGCAGTGCTAGGGGACAGGGGGATCATCAGCCCCAGCATTTT
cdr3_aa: CSARGQGDHQPQHF

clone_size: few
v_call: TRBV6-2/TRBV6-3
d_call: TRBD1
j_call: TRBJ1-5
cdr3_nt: TGTGCCAGCAGCACCCAACGGACCCGGGACAGAAATCAGCCCCAGCATTTT
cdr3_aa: CASSTQRTRDRNQPQHF

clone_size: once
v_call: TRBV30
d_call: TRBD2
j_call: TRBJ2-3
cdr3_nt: TGTGCCTGTCCTAGCGGGGGGCGGTCAGATACGCAGTATTTT
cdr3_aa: CACPSGGRSDTQYF

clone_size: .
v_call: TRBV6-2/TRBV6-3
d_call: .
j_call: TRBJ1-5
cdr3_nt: TGTGCCAGCAGTTACTATAGGACACTCAATAGCAATCAGCCCCAGCATTTT
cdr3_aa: CASSYYRTLNSNQPQHF

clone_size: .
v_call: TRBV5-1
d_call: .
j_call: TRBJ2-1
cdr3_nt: TGCGCCAGCAGCCAACGACAGCCCCGGGGCTACAGTGAGCAGTTCTTC
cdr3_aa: CASSQRQPRGYSEQFF

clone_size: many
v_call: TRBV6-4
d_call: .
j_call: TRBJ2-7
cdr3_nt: TGTGCCAGCCAGAACTACGAGCAGTACTTC
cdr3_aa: CASQNYEQYF

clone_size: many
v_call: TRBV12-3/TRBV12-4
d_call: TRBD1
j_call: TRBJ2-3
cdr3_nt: TGTGCCAGCAGTGGAAACAGGGGTTCCACAGATACGCAGTATTTT
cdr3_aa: CASSGNRGSTDTQYF

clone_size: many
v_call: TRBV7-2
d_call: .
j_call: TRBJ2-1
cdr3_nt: TGTGCCAGCAGCTTACCCGGGGGGCCCATCTACAATGAGCAGTTCTTC
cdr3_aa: CASSLPGGPIYNEQFF

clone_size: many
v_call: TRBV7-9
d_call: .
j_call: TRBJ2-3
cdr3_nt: TGTGCCAGCAGCTTAACTACGGGGAATGCGCAGTATTTT
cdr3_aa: CASSLTTGNAQYF

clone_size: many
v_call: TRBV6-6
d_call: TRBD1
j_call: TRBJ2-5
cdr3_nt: TGTGCCAGCAGTTACTCGACAGGGGGCCAGAAGACCCAGTACTTC
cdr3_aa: CASSYSTGGQKTQYF

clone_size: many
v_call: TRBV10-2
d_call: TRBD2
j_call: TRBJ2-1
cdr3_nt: TGCGCCAGCAGTGAGTGGCGGGGGGTCTCCTACAATGAGCAGTTCTTC
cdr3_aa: CASSEWRGVSYNEQFF

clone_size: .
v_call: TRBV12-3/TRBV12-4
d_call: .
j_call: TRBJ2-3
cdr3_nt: TGTGCCAGCAGTCCCCGGACAGTGAGCACAGATACGCAGTATTTT
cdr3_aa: CASSPRTVSTDTQYF

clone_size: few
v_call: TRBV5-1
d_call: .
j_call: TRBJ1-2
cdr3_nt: TGCGCCAGCAAAGACAGTGGCCCTAACTATGGCTACACCTTC
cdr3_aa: CASKDSGPNYGYTF

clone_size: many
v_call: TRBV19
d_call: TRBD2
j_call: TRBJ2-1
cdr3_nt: TGTGCCAGTAGTATCTCTAGCGGGGCATATTACGATGAGCAGTTCTTC
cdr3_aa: CASSISSGAYYDEQFF

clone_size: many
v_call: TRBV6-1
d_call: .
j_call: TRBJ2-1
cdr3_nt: TGTGCCAGCAGTGAAAATAGGGGTTACAATGAGCAGTTCTTC
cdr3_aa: CASSENRGYNEQFF

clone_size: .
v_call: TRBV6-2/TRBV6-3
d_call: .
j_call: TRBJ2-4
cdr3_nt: TGTGCCAGCAGTTTCGGAATGAAAAACATTCAGTACTTC
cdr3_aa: CASSFGMKNIQYF

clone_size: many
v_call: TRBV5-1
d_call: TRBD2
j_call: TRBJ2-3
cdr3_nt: TGCGCCAGCCGACCGCAAGCGGGGGGCACAGATACGCAGTATTTT
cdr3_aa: CASRPQAGGTDTQYF

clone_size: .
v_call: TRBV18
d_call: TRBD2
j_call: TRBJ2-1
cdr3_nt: TGTGCCAGCTCACCCGTGAGCGGGGGGGATTACAATGAGCAGTTCTTC
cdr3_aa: CASSPVSGGDYNEQFF